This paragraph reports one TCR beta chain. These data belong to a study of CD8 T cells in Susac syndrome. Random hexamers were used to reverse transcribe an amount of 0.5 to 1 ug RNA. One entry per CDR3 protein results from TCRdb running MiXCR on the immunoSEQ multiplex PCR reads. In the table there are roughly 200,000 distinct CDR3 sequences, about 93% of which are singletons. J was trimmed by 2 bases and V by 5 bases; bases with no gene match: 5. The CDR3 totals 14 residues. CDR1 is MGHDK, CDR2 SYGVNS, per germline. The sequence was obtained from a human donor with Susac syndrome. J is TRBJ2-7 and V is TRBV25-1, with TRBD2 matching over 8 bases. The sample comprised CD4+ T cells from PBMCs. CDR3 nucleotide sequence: TGTGCCAGCAGTCGTAGTAGCGGGACCTACGAGCAGTACTTC. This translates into CASSRSSGTYEQYF.